This entry features one T cell receptor beta chain sequence. Generated by immunoSEQ multiplex PCR, the TCRdb table keeps only in-frame clones and is missing some. The sample has about 200,000 clones; around 94% are singletons. This entry is derived from a study of blood T cell repertoires in COVID-19. Germline assignment: CDR1 MNHEY and CDR2 SMNVEV (reference sequence). The CDR3 is 11 residues long. V dropped 6 bases and J dropped 6; count of bases not matched to a gene: 1. The receptor's source is a man in his thirties or forties with COVID-19, enrolled during active disease. Sequenced material: peripheral blood. This chain links TRBV27 with TRBJ2-7; 8 bases match TRBD2. The CDR3: CASSRGGEQYF. CDR3 sequence (DNA): TGTGCCAGCAGCCGGGGGGGCGAGCAGTACTTC.